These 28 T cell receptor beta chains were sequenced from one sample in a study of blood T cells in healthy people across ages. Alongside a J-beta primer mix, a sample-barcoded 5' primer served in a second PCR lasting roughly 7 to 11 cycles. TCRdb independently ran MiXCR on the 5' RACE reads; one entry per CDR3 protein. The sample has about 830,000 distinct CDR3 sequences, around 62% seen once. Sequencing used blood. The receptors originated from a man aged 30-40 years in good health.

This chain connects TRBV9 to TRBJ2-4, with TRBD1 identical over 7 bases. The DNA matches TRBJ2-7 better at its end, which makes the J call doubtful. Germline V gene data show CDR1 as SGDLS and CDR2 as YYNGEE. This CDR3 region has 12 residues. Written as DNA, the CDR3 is TGTGCCAGCAGCGGGACAGGACCCGAGCAGTACTTC. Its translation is CASSGTGPEQYF.

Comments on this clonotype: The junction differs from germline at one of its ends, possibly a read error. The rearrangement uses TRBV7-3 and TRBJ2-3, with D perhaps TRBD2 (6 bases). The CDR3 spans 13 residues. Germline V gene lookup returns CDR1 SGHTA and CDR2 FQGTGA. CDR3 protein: CASSLTSSDTQYF. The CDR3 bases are TGTGCCAGCAGTTTAACTAGCTCCGATACGCAGTATTTT.

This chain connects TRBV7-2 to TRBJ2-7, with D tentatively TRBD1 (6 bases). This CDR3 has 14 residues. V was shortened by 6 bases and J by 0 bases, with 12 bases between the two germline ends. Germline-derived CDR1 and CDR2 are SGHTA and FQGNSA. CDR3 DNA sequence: TGTGCCAGCAGTACAGGGCCCAGCTCCTACGAGCAGTACTTC. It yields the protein CASSTGPSSYEQYF. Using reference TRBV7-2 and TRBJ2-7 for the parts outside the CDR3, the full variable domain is GAGVSQSPSNKVTEKGKDVELRCDPISGHTALYWYRQSLGQGLEFLIYFQGNSAPDKSGLPSDRFSAERTGGSVSTLTIQRTQQEDSAVYLCASSTGPSSYEQYFGPGTRLTVT.

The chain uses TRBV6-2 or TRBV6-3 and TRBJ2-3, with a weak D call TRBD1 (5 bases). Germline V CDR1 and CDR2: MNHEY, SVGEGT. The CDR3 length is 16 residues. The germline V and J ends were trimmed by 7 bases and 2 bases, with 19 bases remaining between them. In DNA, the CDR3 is TGTGCCAGCACTCACGGGTGGGGCGGAAACACAGATACGCAGTATTTT. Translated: CASTHGWGGNTDTQYF.

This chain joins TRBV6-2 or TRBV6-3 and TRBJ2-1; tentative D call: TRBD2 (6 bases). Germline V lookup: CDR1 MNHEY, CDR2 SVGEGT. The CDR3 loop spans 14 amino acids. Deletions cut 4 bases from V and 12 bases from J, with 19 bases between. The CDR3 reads CASSSLGTYSGQFF. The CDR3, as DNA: TGTGCCAGCAGTTCCCTGGGGACTTATAGTGGGCAGTTCTTC.

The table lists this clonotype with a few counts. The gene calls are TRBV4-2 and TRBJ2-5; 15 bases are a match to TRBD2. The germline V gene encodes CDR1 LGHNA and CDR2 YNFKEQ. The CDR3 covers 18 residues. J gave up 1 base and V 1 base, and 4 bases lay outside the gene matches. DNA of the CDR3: TGTGCCAGCAGCCAAGCAGGACTAGCGGGGGGGAGCCAAGAGACCCAGTACTTC. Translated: CASSQAGLAGGSQETQYF.

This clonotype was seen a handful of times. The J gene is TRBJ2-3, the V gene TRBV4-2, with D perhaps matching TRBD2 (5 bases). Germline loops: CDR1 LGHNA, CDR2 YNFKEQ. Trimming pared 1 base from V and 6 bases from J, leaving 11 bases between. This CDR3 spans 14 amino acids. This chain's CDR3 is CASSQVGSGDTQYF. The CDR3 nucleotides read TGTGCCAGCAGCCAAGTTGGAAGCGGCGATACGCAGTATTTT.

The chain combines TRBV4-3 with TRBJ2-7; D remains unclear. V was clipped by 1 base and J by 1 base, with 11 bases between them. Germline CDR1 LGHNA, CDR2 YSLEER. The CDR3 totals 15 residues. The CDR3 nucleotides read TGCGCCAGCAGCCAAGTGGCCAGCAATTCCTACGAGCAGTACTTC. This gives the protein CASSQVASNSYEQYF.

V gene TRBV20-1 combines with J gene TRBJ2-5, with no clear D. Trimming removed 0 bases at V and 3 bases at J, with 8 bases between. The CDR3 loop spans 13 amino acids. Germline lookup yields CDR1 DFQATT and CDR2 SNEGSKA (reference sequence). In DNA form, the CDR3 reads TGCAGTGCTAGAGATGGCGGTAAAGAGACCCAGTACTTC. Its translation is CSARDGGKETQYF.

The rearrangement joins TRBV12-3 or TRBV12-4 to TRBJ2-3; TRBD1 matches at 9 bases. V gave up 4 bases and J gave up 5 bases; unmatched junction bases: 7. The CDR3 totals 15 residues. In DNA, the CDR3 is TGTGCCAGCAGTTCATTGACAGGGGGGGGAGATACGCAGTATTTT. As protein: CASSSLTGGGDTQYF.

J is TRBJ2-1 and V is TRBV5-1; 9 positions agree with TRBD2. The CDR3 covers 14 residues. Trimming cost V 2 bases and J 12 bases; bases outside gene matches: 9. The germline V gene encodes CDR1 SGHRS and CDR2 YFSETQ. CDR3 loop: CASSFLTSGSGQFF. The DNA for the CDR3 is TGCGCCAGCAGCTTTTTGACTAGCGGAAGTGGGCAGTTCTTC.

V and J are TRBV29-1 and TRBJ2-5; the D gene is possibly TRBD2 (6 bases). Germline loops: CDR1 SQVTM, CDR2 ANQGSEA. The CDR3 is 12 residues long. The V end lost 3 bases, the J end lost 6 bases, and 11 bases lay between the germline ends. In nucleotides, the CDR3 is TGCAGCGTTGAGTTGGAGGGAAAGACCCAGTACTTC. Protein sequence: CSVELEGKTQYF.

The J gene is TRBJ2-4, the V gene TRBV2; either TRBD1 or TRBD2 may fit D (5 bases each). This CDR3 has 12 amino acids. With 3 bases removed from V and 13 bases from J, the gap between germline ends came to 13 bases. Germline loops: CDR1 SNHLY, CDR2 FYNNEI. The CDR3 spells CASSDEGPEQYF. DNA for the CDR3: TGTGCCAGCAGTGACGAGGGACCAGAGCAGTACTTC. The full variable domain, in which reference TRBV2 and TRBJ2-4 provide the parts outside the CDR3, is EPEVTQTPSHQVTQMGQEVILRCVPISNHLYFYWYRQILGQKVEFLVSFYNNEISEKSEIFDDQFSVERPDGSNFTLKIRSTKLEDSAMYFCASSDEGPEQYFGAGTRLSVL.

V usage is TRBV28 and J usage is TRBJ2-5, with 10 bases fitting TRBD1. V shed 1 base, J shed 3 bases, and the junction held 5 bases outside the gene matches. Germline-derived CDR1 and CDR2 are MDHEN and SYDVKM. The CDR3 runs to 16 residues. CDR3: CASSLLGTGAEETQYF. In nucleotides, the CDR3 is TGTGCCAGCAGTTTATTGGGGACAGGGGCTGAAGAGACCCAGTACTTC.

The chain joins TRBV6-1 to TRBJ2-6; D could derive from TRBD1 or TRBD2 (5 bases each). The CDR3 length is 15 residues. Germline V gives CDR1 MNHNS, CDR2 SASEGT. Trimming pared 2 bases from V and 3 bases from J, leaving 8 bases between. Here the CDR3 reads CASSEMRGGANVLTF. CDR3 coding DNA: TGTGCCAGCAGTGAAATGAGGGGTGGGGCCAACGTCCTGACTTTC.

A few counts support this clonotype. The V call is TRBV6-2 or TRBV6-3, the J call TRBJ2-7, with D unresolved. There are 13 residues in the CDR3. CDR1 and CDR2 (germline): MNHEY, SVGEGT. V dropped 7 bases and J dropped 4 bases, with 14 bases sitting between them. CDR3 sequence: CASKDAGVYEQYF. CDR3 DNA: TGTGCCAGCAAGGACGCTGGCGTATACGAGCAGTACTTC.

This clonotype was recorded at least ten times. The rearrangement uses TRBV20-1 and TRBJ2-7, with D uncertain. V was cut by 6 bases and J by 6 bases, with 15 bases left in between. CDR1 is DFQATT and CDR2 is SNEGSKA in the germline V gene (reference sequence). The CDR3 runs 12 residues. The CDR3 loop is CSAARQEIEQYF. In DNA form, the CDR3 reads TGCAGTGCGGCACGCCAGGAGATCGAGCAGTACTTC.

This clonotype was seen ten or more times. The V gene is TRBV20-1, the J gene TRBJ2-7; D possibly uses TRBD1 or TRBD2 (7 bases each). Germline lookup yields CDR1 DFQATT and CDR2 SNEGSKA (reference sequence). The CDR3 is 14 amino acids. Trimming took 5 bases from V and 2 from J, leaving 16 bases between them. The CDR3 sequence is CSAHRGGITYEQYF. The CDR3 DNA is TGCAGTGCTCACAGGGGAGGGATAACCTACGAGCAGTACTTC.

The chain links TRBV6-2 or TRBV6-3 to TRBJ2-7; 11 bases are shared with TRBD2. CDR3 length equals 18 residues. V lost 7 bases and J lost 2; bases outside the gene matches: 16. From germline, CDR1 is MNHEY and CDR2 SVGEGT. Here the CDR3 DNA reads TGTGCCAGCAAAGGTTTTAATCCTAGCGGGGGGAGCACCTACGAGCAGTACTTC. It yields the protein CASKGFNPSGGSTYEQYF.

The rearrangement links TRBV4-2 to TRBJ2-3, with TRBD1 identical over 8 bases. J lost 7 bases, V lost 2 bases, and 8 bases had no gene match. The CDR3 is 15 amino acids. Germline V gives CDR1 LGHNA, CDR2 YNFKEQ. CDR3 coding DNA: TGTGCCAGCAGCCAATTCGTGACAGGGGTTAATACGCAGTATTTT. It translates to CASSQFVTGVNTQYF.

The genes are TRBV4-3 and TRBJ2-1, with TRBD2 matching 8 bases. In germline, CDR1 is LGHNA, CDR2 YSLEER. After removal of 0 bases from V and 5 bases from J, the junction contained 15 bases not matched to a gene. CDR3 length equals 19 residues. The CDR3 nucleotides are TGCGCCAGCAGCCAAGAGACTGGGGTGGCGGGGGGATCGAACAATGAGCAGTTCTTC. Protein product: CASSQETGVAGGSNNEQFF.

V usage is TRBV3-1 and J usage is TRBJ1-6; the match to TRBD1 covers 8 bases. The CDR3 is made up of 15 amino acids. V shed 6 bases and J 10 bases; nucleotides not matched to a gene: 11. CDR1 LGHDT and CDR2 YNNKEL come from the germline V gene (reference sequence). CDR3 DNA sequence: TGTGCCAGCAGTCCCTCCGGGACAGGATACTCACCCCTCCACTTT. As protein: CASSPSGTGYSPLHF. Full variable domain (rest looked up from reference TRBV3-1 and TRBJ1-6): DTAVSQTPKYLVTQMGNDKSIKCEQNLGHDTMYWYKQDSKKFLKIMFSYNNKELIINETVPNRFSPKSPDKAHLNLHINSLELGDSAVYFCASSPSGTGYSPLHFGNGTRLTVT.

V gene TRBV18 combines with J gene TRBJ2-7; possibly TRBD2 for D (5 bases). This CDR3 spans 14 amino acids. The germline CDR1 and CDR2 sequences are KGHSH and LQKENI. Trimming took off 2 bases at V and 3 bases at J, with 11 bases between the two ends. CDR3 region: CASSPTNGNYEQYF. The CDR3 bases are TGTGCCAGCTCACCAACGAACGGGAACTACGAGCAGTACTTC.

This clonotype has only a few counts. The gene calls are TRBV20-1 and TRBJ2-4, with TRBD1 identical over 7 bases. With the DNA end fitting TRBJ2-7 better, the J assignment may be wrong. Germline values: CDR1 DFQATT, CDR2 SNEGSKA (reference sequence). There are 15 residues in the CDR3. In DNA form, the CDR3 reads TGCAGTGCTAGAGATGGGCGGACAGGCCGCTACGAGCAGTACTTC. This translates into CSARDGRTGRYEQYF.

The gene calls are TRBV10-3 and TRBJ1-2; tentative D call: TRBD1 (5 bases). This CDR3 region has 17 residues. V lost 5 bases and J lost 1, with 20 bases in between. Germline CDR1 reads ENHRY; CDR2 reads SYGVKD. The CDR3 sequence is CAISPDGGSVGNYGYTF. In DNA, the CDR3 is TGTGCCATCAGTCCCGACGGGGGATCCGTCGGTAACTATGGCTACACCTTC.

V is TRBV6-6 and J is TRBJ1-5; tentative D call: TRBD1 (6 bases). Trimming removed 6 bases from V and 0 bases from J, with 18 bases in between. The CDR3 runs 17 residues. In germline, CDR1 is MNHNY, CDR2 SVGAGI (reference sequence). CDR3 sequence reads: CASSYAGTRNSNQPQHF. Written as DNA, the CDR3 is TGTGCCAGCAGCTACGCCGGGACAAGGAATAGCAATCAGCCCCAGCATTTT.

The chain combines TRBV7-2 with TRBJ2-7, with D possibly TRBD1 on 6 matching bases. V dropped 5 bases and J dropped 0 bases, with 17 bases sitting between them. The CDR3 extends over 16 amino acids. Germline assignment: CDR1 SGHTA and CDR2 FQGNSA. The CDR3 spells CASSIPGEPSSYEQYF. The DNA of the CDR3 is TGTGCCAGCAGCATTCCAGGGGAACCCTCCTCCTACGAGCAGTACTTC.

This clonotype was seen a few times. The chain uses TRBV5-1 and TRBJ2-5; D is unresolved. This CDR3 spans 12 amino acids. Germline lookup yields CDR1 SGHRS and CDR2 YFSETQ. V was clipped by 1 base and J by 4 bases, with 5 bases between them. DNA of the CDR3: TGCGCCAGCAGCTTGCCAAGAGAGACCCAGTACTTC. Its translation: CASSLPRETQYF. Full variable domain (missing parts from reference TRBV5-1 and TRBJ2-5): KAGVTQTPRYLIKTRGQQVTLSCSPISGHRSVSWYQQTPGQGLQFLFEYFSETQRNKGNFPGRFSGRQFSNSRSEMNVSTLELGDSALYLCASSLPRETQYFGPGTRLLVL.